This TCR beta chain was captured by sequencing in a study of blood T cell repertoires in COVID-19. The CDR3 has 12 residues. Germline CDR1 SQVTM, CDR2 ANQGSEA. V was pared by 3 bases and J by 7 bases, with 10 bases between. A single count supports this clone. Profiling relied on immunoSEQ multiplex PCR, and the TCRdb table lists in-frame clones only, not all of them. This table holds some 210,000 clones, approximately 82% found once. The chain combines TRBV29-1 with TRBJ1-5; D is possibly TRBD1 (5 bases). The sequenced sample consisted of peripheral blood. This receptor was taken from a woman in her forties with acute or convalescent COVID-19. The CDR3 DNA is TGCAGCGTTGAGGTGGGGGGGCAGCCCCAGCATTTT. It codes for CSVEVGGQPQHF.